Here is one TCR beta chain with its context. Its antigen is still unknown. Replicate PCRs from sorted subsets contained roughly 200 ng DNA, which is 29,000 or so T cell genomes. Generated by immunoSEQ multiplex PCR, the TCRdb table keeps only in-frame clones and is missing some. The sample has 2.3 million or so clones; approximately 93% are singletons. The CDR3 runs 15 residues. Per germline, CDR1 MNHEY and CDR2 SVGAGI. V lost 7 bases and J lost 6, with 21 bases in between. This entry comes from a study of shared clonotypes between healthy human individuals. Broader study findings: Few donors restricted represented genetic and exposure-history diversity.

V is TRBV6-5 and J is TRBJ1-2; the D gene is possibly TRBD1 (5 bases). This sequence was found in a man aged 18 to 30 in good health. Some clones in this sample may be carry-over from other donors' samples. The specimen sequenced was naive CD4+ T cells from PBMCs. Subset here: CD45RA+ positively selected. The CDR3 here is CASTTQGGVKDGYTF. In nucleotides, the CDR3 is TGTGCCAGCACCACCCAGGGAGGGGTGAAGGATGGCTACACCTTC.